This T cell receptor beta chain was captured in a study of cytomegalovirus exposure and HLA in healthy donors. Across the whole study: Early on, a data release was issued that held some 91 million unique TCRs from HLA-typed donors.

The PCR employed 60 Vbeta primers together with 13 Jbeta primers. Measured with immunoSEQ multiplex PCR; TCRdb has only the in-frame clones, and not every one. The table lists roughly 130,000 clones, 74% of them singletons. CDR3 length equals 14 residues. Germline CDR1 is SGHRS and CDR2 is YFSETQ. Trimming took 4 bases from V and 5 from J; bases not matched to a gene: 7. These donors, healthy bone marrow donors, were studied. Sequenced sample: PBMCs. This chain uses TRBV5-1 with TRBJ2-5; TRBD1 matches at 8 bases. This TCR derives from a man in his late teens or twenties in good health and CMV-seropositive. The CDR3 nucleotides are TGCGCCAGCAGCCACGGACAGGGTTCGGAGACCCAGTACTTC. Amino acids: CASSHGQGSETQYF.